Detailed here is one T cell receptor (beta chain). Its target is unknown. Data came from immunoSEQ multiplex PCR; TCRdb stores just in-frame clones and leaves some out. The sample consists of 13,000 to 15,000 clones, approximately 80% of them appearing once. This entry comes from a study of T cells in tumors after PD-1 blockade. Whole-study context: Treatment was either pembrolizumab 200 mg every 3 weeks or cemiplimab 350 mg every 2 weeks.

Whole-study findings and limits: Some novel exhausted tumor clones appeared in pre-treatment blood, suggesting peripheral recruitment.

Per germline, CDR1 LGHNA and CDR2 YNFKEQ. V was pared by 1 base and J by 5 bases, with 14 bases between. The CDR3 is 16 amino acids. Template: tumor biopsy or peripheral blood genomic DNA, about 616-6,500 ng per sample. The sequences come from PBMCs, collected after anti-PD-1 treatment. This receptor was obtained from a human donor with basal cell carcinoma. V is TRBV4-2 and J is TRBJ1-4, with a tentative D call TRBD1 (5 bases). As DNA, the CDR3 is TGTGCCAGCAGCCAAGTCGACAGAGCAGAAAATGAAAAACTGTTTTTT. As protein: CASSQVDRAENEKLFF.